The sequence of this T cell receptor beta chain was determined in a study of human T cells and chemical hapten exposure. Study information: TCR yields per sample varied mostly from small pooled library volume differences.

Treatment given: therapeutic diphenylcyclopropenone sensitization with weekly scalp DPC. Patients had alopecia, were aged 18 to 70, and were not pregnant. This clonotype has more than one count but fewer than ten. Trimming left V 6 bases short and J 0 bases short, with 18 bases between. There are 17 residues in the CDR3. Germline CDR1 SGHAT, CDR2 FQNNGV. The library attached unique molecular identifiers to individual cDNA molecules. TCRdb re-analysed the reads in MiXCR, keeping a single row per CDR3 protein. Here the sample spans around 1,700 distinct CDR3 sequences, about 53% being singletons. The input for sequencing was whole blood, taken before DPC sensitization or 2, 6, or about 24 weeks after (not recorded which). The origin of this receptor is an adult with alopecia areata. Some clones in this sample may be carry-over from other donors' samples. This table probably holds off-target reads from a library built for another chain. This chain links TRBV11-2 with TRBJ2-1, with a possible D match to TRBD2 (5 bases). The CDR3 sequence is CASRRGSPASSYNEQFF. CDR3 nucleotide sequence: TGTGCCAGCAGACGAGGGTCACCGGCCAGCTCCTACAATGAGCAGTTCTTC.